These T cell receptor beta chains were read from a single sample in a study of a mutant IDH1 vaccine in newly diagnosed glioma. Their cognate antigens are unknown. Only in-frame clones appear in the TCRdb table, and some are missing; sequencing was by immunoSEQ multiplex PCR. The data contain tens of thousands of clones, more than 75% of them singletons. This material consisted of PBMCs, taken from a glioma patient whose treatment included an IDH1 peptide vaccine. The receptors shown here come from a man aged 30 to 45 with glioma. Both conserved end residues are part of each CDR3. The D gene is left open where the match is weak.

CDR3: CASSLARTNYGYTF
D: .
J: TRBJ1-2
V: TRBV5-4

CDR3: CASSLAVGLAGGPHNEQFF
D: TRBD2
J: TRBJ2-1
V: TRBV5-1

CDR3: CASNLGGASQPQHF
D: .
J: TRBJ1-5
V: TRBV2

CDR3: CASSQTGMGKDTEAFF
D: TRBD1
J: TRBJ1-1
V: TRBV4-1

CDR3: CASSPGVLSGYTF
D: .
J: TRBJ1-2
V: TRBV5-8

CDR3: CAWSVQAGGLDEQYF
D: TRBD2
J: TRBJ2-7
V: TRBV30

CDR3: CSVERAGDNSYEQYF
D: TRBD2
J: TRBJ2-7
V: TRBV29-1

CDR3: CASSLGLGTGGPGAAFF
D: TRBD1
J: TRBJ1-1
V: TRBV5-1

CDR3: CASSQIGGRTDTQYF
D: .
J: TRBJ2-3
V: TRBV4-1

CDR3: CASSLSRGGRNEQFF
D: TRBD2
J: TRBJ2-1
V: TRBV7-6

CDR3: CASSSRAGLIYEQYF
D: TRBD2
J: TRBJ2-7
V: TRBV5-1

CDR3: CASSVTGGIWRGGYTF
D: TRBD1
J: TRBJ1-2
V: TRBV6-1

CDR3: CASSLLPVPGLEGGEQYF
D: TRBD2
J: TRBJ2-7
V: TRBV4-1

CDR3: CAISRQGTYSYEQYF
D: TRBD1
J: TRBJ2-7
V: TRBV10-3

CDR3: CASSYGGGHYNEQFF
D: .
J: TRBJ2-1
V: TRBV6-5

CDR3: CASSEGQGKQFF
D: TRBD1
J: TRBJ2-1
V: TRBV2

CDR3: CASSLAAGGRTDTQYF
D: TRBD2
J: TRBJ2-3
V: TRBV5-1

CDR3: CASSRPGGEETQYF
D: .
J: TRBJ2-5
V: TRBV7-9

CDR3: CASSNTGNSPLHF
D: .
J: TRBJ1-6
V: TRBV11-3

CDR3: CASSPGQGVPSHQETQYF
D: TRBD1
J: TRBJ2-5
V: TRBV7-9

CDR3: CASSLRGATYNEQFF
D: .
J: TRBJ2-1
V: TRBV5-1

CDR3: CASSFTRTGKGNQPQHF
D: TRBD1
J: TRBJ1-5
V: TRBV7-8

CDR3: CASSTTQRALNTEAFF
D: .
J: TRBJ1-1
V: TRBV7-8

CDR3: CASSYMAGSNQPQHF
D: .
J: TRBJ1-5
V: TRBV6-6

CDR3: CASSLGVWGQDLRRAFF
D: TRBD1
J: TRBJ1-1
V: TRBV5-1

CDR3: CASSDRSGLYGYTF
D: .
J: TRBJ1-2
V: TRBV6-1

CDR3: CASSLIQGGTEQYF
D: .
J: TRBJ2-7
V: TRBV11-2

CDR3: CASRDSGSSYNEQFF
D: .
J: TRBJ2-1
V: TRBV10-3

CDR3: CASSQEWGGPRANYGYTF
D: .
J: TRBJ1-2
V: TRBV4-2

CDR3: CASSSPDRPSSYNEQFF
D: TRBD1
J: TRBJ2-1
V: TRBV19

CDR3: CASSTRQNSPLHF
D: .
J: TRBJ1-6
V: TRBV27

CDR3: CASSSGILGNQPQHF
D: .
J: TRBJ1-5
V: TRBV7-8

CDR3: CATSRGWGTDNQPQHF
D: TRBD1
J: TRBJ1-5
V: TRBV15

CDR3: CASSTDRGNTEAFF
D: TRBD1
J: TRBJ1-1
V: TRBV18

CDR3: CAWSNRGYRGNTIYF
D: TRBD1
J: TRBJ1-3
V: TRBV30

CDR3: CASSFGQGVEYGYTF
D: TRBD1
J: TRBJ1-2
V: TRBV7-9

CDR3: CASSQAFDRTSNEKLFF
D: .
J: TRBJ1-4
V: TRBV18

CDR3: CASSPRQGLNTEAFF
D: TRBD1
J: TRBJ1-1
V: TRBV28

CDR3: CASRLTSGVTDTQYF
D: TRBD2
J: TRBJ2-3
V: TRBV6-4

CDR3: CASSSMRDGSYEQYF
D: .
J: TRBJ2-7
V: TRBV7-8

CDR3: CASSLETVNQPQHF
D: .
J: TRBJ1-5
V: TRBV7-8

CDR3: CASSSRMTGLSYTF
D: TRBD1
J: TRBJ1-2
V: TRBV7-9

CDR3: CASSYTTSWGEQFF
D: .
J: TRBJ2-1
V: TRBV2

CDR3: CASSESPNTGELFF
D: .
J: TRBJ2-2
V: TRBV6-1

CDR3: CATVLTGGGWGTEAFF
D: .
J: TRBJ1-1
V: TRBV28

CDR3: CASSPGLAGVEFF
D: TRBD2
J: TRBJ2-1
V: TRBV4-2

CDR3: CASSPGTGGFYEQYF
D: TRBD1
J: TRBJ2-7
V: TRBV4-1

CDR3: CASSPQTGVDYGYTF
D: TRBD1
J: TRBJ1-2
V: TRBV18

CDR3: CASSRETPRSNEQFF
D: .
J: TRBJ2-1
V: TRBV23-1

CDR3: CASSLDPQGLRGEQFF
D: .
J: TRBJ2-1
V: TRBV27

CDR3: CASSPGGLADTGELFF
D: TRBD2
J: TRBJ2-2
V: TRBV11-3

CDR3: CASSPERAYEQYF
D: .
J: .
V: TRBV7-8

CDR3: CASGGPQPEAFF
D: .
J: TRBJ1-1
V: TRBV11-2

CDR3: CASGLTSTDTQYF
D: .
J: TRBJ2-3
V: TRBV19

CDR3: CASSLARVTGLETQYF
D: .
J: TRBJ2-5
V: TRBV7-6